This entry lists 21 T cell receptor beta chains sequenced from one sample in a study of metastatic and nonmetastatic thyroid tumors. Through MiXCR, TCRdb re-clonotyped the PCR reads. The sample shows some 30,000 clones, 4% to 5% of them seen only once. Not a single patient had been given any form of treatment at any point before undergoing thyroid surgery. Sequencing was performed on blood. Receptors were obtained from a female donor with papillary thyroid cancer or a benign thyroid nodule (not recorded which). Some clones in this sample may be carry-over from other donors' samples.

Only a few counts were recorded for this clone. The chain links TRBV19 to TRBJ1-1; no firm D call. V lost 3 bases to trimming and J lost 2 bases, with 10 bases between them. This CDR3 spans 14 amino acids. CDR1 LNHDA and CDR2 SQIVND come from the germline V gene (reference sequence). This CDR3 is CASSILGLNTEAFF. The CDR3 region has the DNA TGTGCCAGTAGTATTCTCGGGCTAAACACTGAAGCTTTCTTT. Together with reference TRBV19 and TRBJ1-1, the CDR3 gives the full variable domain: DGGITQSPKYLFRKEGQNVTLSCEQNLNHDAMYWYRQDPGQGLRLIYYSQIVNDFQKGDIAEGYSVSREKKESFPLTVTSAQKNPTAFYLCASSILGLNTEAFFGQGTRLTVV.

This clone appeared once. It may be a read error: a sequence one base away is much more abundant. V usage is TRBV6-1 and J usage is TRBJ2-2, with D possibly matching TRBD1 (7 bases). Germline CDR1 is MNHNS and CDR2 is SASEGT. The CDR3 loop spans 15 amino acids. This CDR3 reads CASAHFTGEAGDLFF. The CDR3 region has the DNA TGTGCCAGCGCCCACTTCACAGGGGAGGCCGGGGATCTGTTTTTT.

This clone was detected ten times or more. V is TRBV20-1 and J is TRBJ1-1; D remains ambiguous. Germline V gene data show CDR1 as DFQATT and CDR2 as SNEGSKA (reference sequence). The CDR3 extends over 16 amino acids. Trimming cost V 1 base and J 3 bases, with 18 bases left between them. For the CDR3, the DNA is TGCAGTGCTAGAGGTGGGCAGAGCTTATGGGACACTGAAGCTTTCTTT. This encodes CSARGGQSLWDTEAFF.

By sample fraction, this clone is medium-sized. One junction end does not reproduce the germline sequence, and a read error may be involved. The chain has TRBV28 and TRBJ2-1, with D possibly TRBD2 on 5 matching bases. The CDR3 is 14 residues long. Per the germline V gene, CDR1 is MDHEN and CDR2 is SYDVKM. The CDR3 nucleotides read TGTGCCACCAGTCCGGGGTTTGAGCACAATGAGCAGTTCTTC. This encodes CATSPGFEHNEQFF.

The chain is built from TRBV11-2 and TRBJ2-3; perhaps TRBD1 as D (5 bases). This CDR3 has 17 amino acids. Between the trimmed V and J ends, which lost 5 bases and 10 bases, there was a span of 28 bases. Germline V lookup: CDR1 SGHAT, CDR2 FQNNGV. CDR3: CASSPAPTSWRQIPQYF. In DNA form, the CDR3 reads TGTGCCAGCAGCCCAGCCCCGACGAGTTGGAGACAGATACCGCAGTATTTT.

This clone is medium-sized (0.01 to 0.1%) in the sample. Written as DNA, the CDR3 is TGTGCCAGCAGTCCCCGGACAGCGGGGAAGGGAGGCTACACCTTC. This encodes CASSPRTAGKGGYTF. The rearrangement uses TRBV12-3 or TRBV12-4 and TRBJ1-2; possible D gene TRBD1, 6 bases. The V and J ends lost 5 bases and 8 bases respectively, with 21 bases between them. The CDR3 runs 15 residues.

This sequence joins TRBV19 and TRBJ2-1, with D possibly TRBD2 on 6 matching bases. The CDR3 is 14 residues long. The germline V gene has CDR1 LNHDA and CDR2 SQIVND (reference sequence). V was trimmed by 5 bases and J by 3 bases, leaving 11 bases between them. The CDR3 DNA reads TGTGCCAGTAGTGGGTGCGGGAACTACAATGAGCAGTTCTTC. Its translation: CASSGCGNYNEQFF. The full variable domain, with the rest looked up from reference TRBV19 and TRBJ2-1, is DGGITQSPKYLFRKEGQNVTLSCEQNLNHDAMYWYRQDPGQGLRLIYYSQIVNDFQKGDIAEGYSVSREKKESFPLTVTSAQKNPTAFYLCASSGCGNYNEQFFGPGTRLTVL.

This clone was picked up many times. V gene TRBV9 combines with J gene TRBJ1-2, with D unresolved. The CDR3 spans 12 residues. Germline assignment: CDR1 SGDLS and CDR2 YYNGEE. V was trimmed by 4 bases and J by 3 bases, leaving 7 bases between them. CDR3 in amino acids: CASSLQHYGYTF. CDR3 nucleotide sequence: TGTGCCAGCAGCCTACAGCACTATGGCTACACCTTC.

This clone was detected many times. The CDR3 loop is CSAQPGLAPYEQFF. The CDR3 coding sequence is TGCAGTGCGCAACCGGGACTAGCTCCTTATGAGCAGTTCTTC. The chain has TRBV20-1 and TRBJ2-1, with 9 bases fitting TRBD2. Unmatched junction bases numbered 11, after V lost 6 bases and J lost 8 bases. This CDR3 has 14 residues. In germline, CDR1 is DFQATT, CDR2 SNEGSKA (reference sequence).

As concerns this clone: Compared with germline, one end of the junction differs, possibly owing to a read error. The chain is built from TRBV15 and TRBJ2-5, with D tentatively TRBD1 (5 bases). Germline values: CDR1 LNHNV, CDR2 YYDKDF (reference sequence). The CDR3 sequence is 13 residues long. The CDR3 DNA reads as TGTGCCAACAGCAGAACCCCTAGGGGGACCCAGTACTTC. Translating gives CANSRTPRGTQYF.

In its sample, this clone was seen many times. CDR3 loop: CASMSYRGQETQYF. The CDR3 region has the DNA TGTGCCAGCATGAGTTACAGGGGACAAGAGACCCAGTACTTC. The chain has TRBV2 and TRBJ2-5; 7 bases are shared with TRBD1. After removal of 7 bases from V and 2 bases from J, the junction contained 7 bases not matched to a gene. The germline V gene encodes CDR1 SNHLY and CDR2 FYNNEI. The CDR3 is made up of 14 amino acids.

As regards this clone: A much larger clone sits a single nucleotide away, making a read error possible. The same CDR3 arises from other DNA sequences in this sample as well. The chain uses TRBV20-1 and TRBJ2-3; D is perhaps TRBD2 (6 bases). Germline V gives CDR1 DFQATT, CDR2 SNEGSKA (reference sequence). This CDR3 region has 13 residues. In DNA, the CDR3 is TGCAGTGCTAGAGGTGGGGGGTGGGATACACAGTATTTT. It is translated as CSARGGGWDTQYF.

The chain has TRBV20-1 and TRBJ1-1, with TRBD1 identical over 7 bases. This CDR3 spans 14 amino acids. Trimming at V came to 6 bases and at J to 4 bases, leaving 11 bases not matched to a gene. Germline CDR1 reads DFQATT; CDR2 reads SNEGSKA (reference sequence). CDR3 residues: CSATRDAGGTEAFF. The CDR3 DNA reads TGCAGTGCGACTAGGGACGCAGGGGGCACTGAAGCTTTCTTT.

This clone was counted only a few times. The chain employs TRBV19 and TRBJ2-1; no definite D call. This CDR3 has 12 residues. Germline CDR1 reads LNHDA; CDR2 reads SQIVND (reference sequence). The germline V and J ends were trimmed by 3 bases and 5 bases, with 5 bases remaining between them. CDR3 sequence reads: CASSMLHNEQFF. The CDR3 DNA reads TGTGCCAGTAGTATGCTACACAATGAGCAGTTCTTC.

This clone was detected a few times. The V call is TRBV6-1, the J call TRBJ2-1; the D is unclear. This CDR3 has 15 amino acids. The germline CDR1 and CDR2 sequences are MNHNS and SASEGT. Trimming pared 5 bases from V and 8 bases from J, leaving 19 bases between. The CDR3 sequence: CASSSRTTLRDEQFF. Written as DNA, the CDR3 is TGTGCCAGCAGTAGTCGGACGACTCTGCGCGATGAGCAGTTCTTC.

In regard to this clone: A single base separates this from a much larger clone, so it may be a read error. Within the sample, other DNA sequences also encode this same CDR3. The V gene is TRBV11-1, the J gene TRBJ1-1; possibly TRBD1 for D (5 bases). Trimming removed 10 bases at V and 2 bases at J, with 14 bases between. CDR1 SGHAT and CDR2 FQDESV come from the germline V gene (reference sequence). The CDR3 is 13 residues long. The CDR3: CATSTGGNTEAFF. DNA for the CDR3: TGTGCCACGTCAACAGGAGGTAACACTGAAGCTTTCTTT.

This clone was detected many times. The V call is TRBV2, the J call TRBJ2-7, with unresolved D. Germline V CDR1 and CDR2: SNHLY, FYNNEI. CDR3 length: 14 residues. V lost 8 bases and J lost 0, with 14 bases in between. The CDR3 sequence is CASGSGMVSYEQYF. In DNA form, the CDR3 reads TGTGCCAGCGGAAGTGGAATGGTCTCCTACGAGCAGTACTTC.

The chain has TRBV13 and TRBJ2-1, with D perhaps TRBD1 (6 bases). The length of the CDR3 is 15 residues. Germline loops: CDR1 PRHDT, CDR2 FYEKMQ (reference sequence). Trimming cost V 6 bases and J 2 bases, with 14 bases left between them. The chain's CDR3 is CASSDLSGAYNEQFF. The CDR3, as DNA: TGTGCCAGCAGTGATCTATCAGGGGCCTACAATGAGCAGTTCTTC. The full variable domain, its missing parts supplied by reference TRBV13 and TRBJ2-1, is AAGVIQSPRHLIKEKRETATLKCYPIPRHDTVYWYQQGPGQDPQFLISFYEKMQSDKGSIPDRFSAQQFSDYHSELNMSSLELGDSALYFCASSDLSGAYNEQFFGPGTRLTVL.

This chain links TRBV20-1 with TRBJ1-2, with 7 nucleotides matching TRBD1. CDR1 DFQATT and CDR2 SNEGSKA come from the germline V gene (reference sequence). Trimming cost V 2 bases and J 0 bases; bases outside gene matches: 3. The CDR3 is made up of 14 amino acids. CDR3 nucleotides: TGCAGTGCTAGAAAGGGGGCCGCTAACTATGGCTACACCTTC. Translated, it gives CSARKGAANYGYTF.

By proportion, this clone is medium-sized. The chain carries TRBV6-1 and TRBJ2-7; no clear D. The CDR3 is 15 residues long. The germline CDR1 and CDR2 sequences are MNHNS and SASEGT. V shed 5 bases and J shed 4 bases, with 18 bases lying between them. The CDR3 loop reads CASSYPHSESYEQYF. The CDR3 nucleotides are TGTGCCAGCAGTTACCCCCATTCGGAGTCGTACGAGCAGTACTTC.

This clone was seen a handful of times. This chain connects TRBV20-1 to TRBJ2-2; 8 nucleotides match TRBD1. The CDR3 loop spans 14 amino acids. V was pared by 5 bases and J by 4 bases, with 6 bases of the junction left unmatched. The germline V gene has CDR1 DFQATT and CDR2 SNEGSKA (reference sequence). The CDR3 loop is CSASDRGATGELFF. The DNA for the CDR3 is TGCAGTGCTTCCGACAGGGGCGCCACCGGGGAGCTGTTTTTT.